What follows describes a single TCR beta chain. It was with 60 Vbeta and 13 Jbeta primers that the PCR ran. Only in-frame clones appear in the TCRdb table, and some are missing; sequencing was by immunoSEQ multiplex PCR. Seen here are about 190,000 clones, approximately 81% observed once, and the top ten hold 3% to 4%. This sample is drawn from a study of cytomegalovirus exposure and HLA in healthy donors. Germline V lookup: CDR1 SGDLS, CDR2 YYNGEE. CDR3 length: 15 amino acids. The V gene lost 0 bases and the J gene lost 1 base, with 11 bases spanning the gap. This chain joins TRBV9 and TRBJ2-7; TRBD2 is a possible D gene (7 bases). The receptor was derived from a man between 45 and 60 years old in good health and CMV-seronegative. The sequenced sample consisted of PBMCs. CDR3 loop: CASSVEGGGSYEQYF. The DNA of the CDR3 is TGTGCCAGCAGCGTAGAGGGGGGGGGATCCTACGAGCAGTACTTC.